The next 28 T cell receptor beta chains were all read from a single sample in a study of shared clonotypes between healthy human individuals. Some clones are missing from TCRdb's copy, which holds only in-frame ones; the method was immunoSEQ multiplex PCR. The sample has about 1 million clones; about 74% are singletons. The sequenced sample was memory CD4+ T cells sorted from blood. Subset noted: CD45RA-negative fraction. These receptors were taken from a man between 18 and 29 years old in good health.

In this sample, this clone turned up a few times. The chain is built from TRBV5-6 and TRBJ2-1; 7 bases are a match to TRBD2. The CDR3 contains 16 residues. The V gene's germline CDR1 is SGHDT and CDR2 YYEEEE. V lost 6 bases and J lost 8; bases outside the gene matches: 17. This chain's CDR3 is CASTLTAGASGHEQFF. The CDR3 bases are TGTGCCAGCACCCTGACCGCGGGAGCTTCAGGCCATGAGCAGTTCTTC. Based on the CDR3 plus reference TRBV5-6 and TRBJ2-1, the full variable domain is DAGVTQSPTHLIKTRGQQVTLRCSPKSGHDTVSWYQQALGQGPQFIFQYYEEEERQRGNFPDRFSGHQFPNYSSELNVNALLLGDSALYLCASTLTAGASGHEQFFGPGTRLTVL.

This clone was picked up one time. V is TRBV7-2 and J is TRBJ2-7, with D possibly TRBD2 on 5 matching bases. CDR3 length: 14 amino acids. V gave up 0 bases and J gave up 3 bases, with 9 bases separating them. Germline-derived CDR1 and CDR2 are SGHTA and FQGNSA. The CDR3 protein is CASSLAYRDYEQYF. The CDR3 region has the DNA TGTGCCAGCAGCTTAGCGTACCGGGACTACGAGCAGTACTTC.

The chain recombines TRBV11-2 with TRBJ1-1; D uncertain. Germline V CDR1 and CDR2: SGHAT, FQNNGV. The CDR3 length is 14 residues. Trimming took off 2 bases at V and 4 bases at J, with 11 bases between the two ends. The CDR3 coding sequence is TGTGCCAGCAGCTTAATGGAGGGCCGCACTGAAGCTTTCTTT. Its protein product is CASSLMEGRTEAFF.

The CDR3 DNA reads as TGTGCCAGTAGTCCCAGGGGATATAGCACTGAAGCTTTCTTT. Translation gives CASSPRGYSTEAFF. The chain recombines TRBV19 with TRBJ1-1, with D possibly TRBD1 on 6 matching bases. The CDR3 extends over 14 amino acids. Trimming took 5 bases from V and 4 from J, leaving 14 bases between them. CDR1 LNHDA and CDR2 SQIVND come from the germline V gene (reference sequence).

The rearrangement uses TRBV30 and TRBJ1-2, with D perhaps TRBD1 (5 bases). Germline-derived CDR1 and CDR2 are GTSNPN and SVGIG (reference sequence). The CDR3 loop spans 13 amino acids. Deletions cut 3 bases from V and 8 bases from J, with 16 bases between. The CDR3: CAWSVGQYFGYTF. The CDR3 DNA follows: TGTGCCTGGAGCGTAGGACAATATTTCGGCTACACCTTC. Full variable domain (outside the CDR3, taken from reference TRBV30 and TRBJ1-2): SQTIHQWPATLVQPVGSPLSLECTVEGTSNPNLYWYRQAAGRGLQLLFYSVGIGQISSEVPQNLSASRPQDRQFILSSKKLLLSDSGFYLCAWSVGQYFGYTFGSGTRLTVV.

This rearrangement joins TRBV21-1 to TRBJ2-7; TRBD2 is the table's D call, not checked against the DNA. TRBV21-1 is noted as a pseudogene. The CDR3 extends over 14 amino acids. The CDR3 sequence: CASSMRTIAYEQYF. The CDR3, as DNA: TGTGCCAGCAGCATGAGGACTATAGCCTACGAGCAGTACTTC.

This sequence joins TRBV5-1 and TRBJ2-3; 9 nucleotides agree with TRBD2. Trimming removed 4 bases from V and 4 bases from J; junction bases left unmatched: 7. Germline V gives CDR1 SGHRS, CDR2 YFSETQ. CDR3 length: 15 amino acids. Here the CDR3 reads CASSLVGGGADTQYF. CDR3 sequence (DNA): TGCGCCAGCAGCCTGGTGGGCGGGGGGGCAGATACGCAGTATTTT.

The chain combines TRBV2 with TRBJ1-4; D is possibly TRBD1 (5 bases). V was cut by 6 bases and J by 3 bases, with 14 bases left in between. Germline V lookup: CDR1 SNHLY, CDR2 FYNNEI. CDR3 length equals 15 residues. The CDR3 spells CASRGTRGPNEKLFF. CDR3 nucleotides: TGTGCCAGCAGGGGGACGAGGGGCCCTAATGAAAAACTGTTTTTT.

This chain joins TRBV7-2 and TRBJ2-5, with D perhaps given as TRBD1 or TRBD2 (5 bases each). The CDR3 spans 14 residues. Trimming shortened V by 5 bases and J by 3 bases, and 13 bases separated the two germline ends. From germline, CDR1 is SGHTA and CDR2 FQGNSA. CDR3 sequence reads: CASSVPGREETQYF. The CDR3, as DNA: TGTGCCAGCAGCGTACCGGGACGGGAAGAGACCCAGTACTTC.

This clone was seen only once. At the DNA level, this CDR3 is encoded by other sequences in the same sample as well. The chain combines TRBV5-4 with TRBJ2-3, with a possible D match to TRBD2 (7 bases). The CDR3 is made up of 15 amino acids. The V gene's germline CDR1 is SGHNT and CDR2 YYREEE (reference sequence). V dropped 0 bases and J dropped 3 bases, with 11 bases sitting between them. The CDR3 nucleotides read TGTGCCAGCAGCTTGGACGGGGGGCGGACAGATACGCAGTATTTT. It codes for CASSLDGGRTDTQYF.

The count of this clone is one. CDR3 DNA sequence: TGTGCCAGCAGTGAAGCGGCGGGGGCTAGCACAGATACGCAGTATTTT. Protein: CASSEAAGASTDTQYF. This rearrangement joins TRBV6-1 to TRBJ2-3; perhaps TRBD2 as D (7 bases). The CDR3 is 16 residues long. Trimming pared 0 bases from V and 0 bases from J, leaving 10 bases between. Germline assignment: CDR1 MNHNS and CDR2 SASEGT.

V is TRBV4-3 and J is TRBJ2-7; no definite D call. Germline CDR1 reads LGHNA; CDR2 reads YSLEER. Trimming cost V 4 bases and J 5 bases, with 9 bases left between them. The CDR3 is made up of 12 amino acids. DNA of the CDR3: TGCGCCAGCAGCCCCCAGACCCACGAGCAGTACTTC. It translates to CASSPQTHEQYF.

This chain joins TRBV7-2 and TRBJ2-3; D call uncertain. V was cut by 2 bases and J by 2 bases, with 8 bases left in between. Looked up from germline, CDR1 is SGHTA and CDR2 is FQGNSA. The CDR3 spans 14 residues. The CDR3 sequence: CASSLRLPTDTQYF. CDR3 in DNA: TGTGCCAGCAGCTTAAGGCTACCCACAGATACGCAGTATTTT.

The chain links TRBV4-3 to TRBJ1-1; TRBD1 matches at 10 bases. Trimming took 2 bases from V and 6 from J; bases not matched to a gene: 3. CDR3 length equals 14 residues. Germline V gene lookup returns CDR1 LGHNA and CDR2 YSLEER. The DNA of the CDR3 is TGCGCCAGCAGCCAACGACAGGGGGCCCCTGAAGCTTTCTTT. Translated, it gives CASSQRQGAPEAFF.

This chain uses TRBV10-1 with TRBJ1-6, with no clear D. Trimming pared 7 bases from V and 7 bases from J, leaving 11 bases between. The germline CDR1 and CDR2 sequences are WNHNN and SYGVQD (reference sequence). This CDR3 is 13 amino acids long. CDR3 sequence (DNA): TGCGCCAGCACTGAAGGCCCAAATTCACCCCTCCACTTT. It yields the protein CASTEGPNSPLHF.

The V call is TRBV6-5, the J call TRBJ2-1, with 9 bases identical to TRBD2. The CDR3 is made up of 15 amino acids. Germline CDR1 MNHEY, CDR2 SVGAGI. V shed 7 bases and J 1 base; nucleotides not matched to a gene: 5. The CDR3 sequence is CASKGSGGSYNEQFF. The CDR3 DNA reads TGTGCCAGCAAAGGCAGCGGGGGGTCCTACAATGAGCAGTTCTTC.

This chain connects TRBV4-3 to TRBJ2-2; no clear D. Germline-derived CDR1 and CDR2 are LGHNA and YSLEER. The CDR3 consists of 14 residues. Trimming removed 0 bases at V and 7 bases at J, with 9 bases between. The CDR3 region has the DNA TGCGCCAGCAGCCAAGAGTCTGTCGTCGGGGAGCTGTTTTTT. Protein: CASSQESVVGELFF.

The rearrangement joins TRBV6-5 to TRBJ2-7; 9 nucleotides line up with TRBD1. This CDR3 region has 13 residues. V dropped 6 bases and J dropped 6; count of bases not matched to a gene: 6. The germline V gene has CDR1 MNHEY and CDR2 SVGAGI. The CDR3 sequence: CASRSGTGPEQYF. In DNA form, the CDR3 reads TGTGCCAGCAGGTCCGGGACAGGGCCCGAGCAGTACTTC.

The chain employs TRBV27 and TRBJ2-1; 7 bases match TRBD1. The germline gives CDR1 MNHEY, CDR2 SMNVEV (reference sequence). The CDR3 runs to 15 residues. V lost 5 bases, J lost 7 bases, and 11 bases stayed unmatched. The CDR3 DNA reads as TGTGCCAGCAGTGCAAGACAGGGTGGGCTGAATGAGCAGTTCTTC. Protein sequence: CASSARQGGLNEQFF.

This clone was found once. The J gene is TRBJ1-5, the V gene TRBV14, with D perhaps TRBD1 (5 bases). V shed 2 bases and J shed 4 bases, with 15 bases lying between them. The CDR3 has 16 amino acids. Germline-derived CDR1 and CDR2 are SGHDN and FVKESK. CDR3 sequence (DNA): TGTGCCAGCAGCCAATTCTCCGGGACTGAGAATCAGCCCCAGCATTTT. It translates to CASSQFSGTENQPQHF.

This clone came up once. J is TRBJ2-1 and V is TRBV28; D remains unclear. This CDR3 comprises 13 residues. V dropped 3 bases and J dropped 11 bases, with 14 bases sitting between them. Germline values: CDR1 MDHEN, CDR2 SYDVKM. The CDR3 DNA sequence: TGTGCCAGCAGTTTTCATATCGAAAGACAGCAGTTCTTC. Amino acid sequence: CASSFHIERQQFF.

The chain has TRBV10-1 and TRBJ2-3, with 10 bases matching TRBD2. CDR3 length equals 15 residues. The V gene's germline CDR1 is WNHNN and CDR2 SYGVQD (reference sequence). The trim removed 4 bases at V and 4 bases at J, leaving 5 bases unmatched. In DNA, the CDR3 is TGCGCCAGCAGTGCTATAGCGGGAGGCGCAGATACGCAGTATTTT. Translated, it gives CASSAIAGGADTQYF.

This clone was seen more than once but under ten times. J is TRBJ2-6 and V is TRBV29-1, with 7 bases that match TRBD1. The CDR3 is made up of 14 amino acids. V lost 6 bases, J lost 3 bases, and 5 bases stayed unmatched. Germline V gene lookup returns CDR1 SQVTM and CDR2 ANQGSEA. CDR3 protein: CSVVGGSGANVLTF. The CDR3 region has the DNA TGCAGCGTAGTAGGGGGCAGTGGGGCCAACGTCCTGACTTTC.

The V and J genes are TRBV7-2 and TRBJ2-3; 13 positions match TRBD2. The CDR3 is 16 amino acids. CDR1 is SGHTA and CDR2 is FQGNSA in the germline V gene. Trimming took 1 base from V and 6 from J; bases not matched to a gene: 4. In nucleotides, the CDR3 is TGTGCCAGCAGCTTAGAACTAGCGGGAGGGCTGGATACGCAGTATTTT. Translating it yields CASSLELAGGLDTQYF. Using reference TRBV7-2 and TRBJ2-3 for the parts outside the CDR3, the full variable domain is GAGVSQSPSNKVTEKGKDVELRCDPISGHTALYWYRQSLGQGLEFLIYFQGNSAPDKSGLPSDRFSAERTGGSVSTLTIQRTQQEDSAVYLCASSLELAGGLDTQYFGPGTRLTVL.

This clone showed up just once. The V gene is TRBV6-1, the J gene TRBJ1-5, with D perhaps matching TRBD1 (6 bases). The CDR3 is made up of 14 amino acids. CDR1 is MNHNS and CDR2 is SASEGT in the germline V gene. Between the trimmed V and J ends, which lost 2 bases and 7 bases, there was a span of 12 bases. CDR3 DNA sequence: TGTGCCAGCAGTGAAACAGGGTACGGCCAGCCCCAGCATTTT. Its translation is CASSETGYGQPQHF.

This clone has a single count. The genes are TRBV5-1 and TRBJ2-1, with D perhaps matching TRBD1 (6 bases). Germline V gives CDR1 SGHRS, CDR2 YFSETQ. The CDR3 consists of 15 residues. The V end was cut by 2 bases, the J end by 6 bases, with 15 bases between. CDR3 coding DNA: TGCGCCAGCAGCTTACAGGGCGTGGGATCCAATGAGCAGTTCTTC. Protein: CASSLQGVGSNEQFF.

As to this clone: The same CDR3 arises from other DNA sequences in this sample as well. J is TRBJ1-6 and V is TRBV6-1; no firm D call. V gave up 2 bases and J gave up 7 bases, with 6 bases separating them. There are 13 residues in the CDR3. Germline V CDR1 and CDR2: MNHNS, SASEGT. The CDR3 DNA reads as TGTGCCAGCAGTGAATACGGGAATTCACCCCTCCACTTT. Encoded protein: CASSEYGNSPLHF.

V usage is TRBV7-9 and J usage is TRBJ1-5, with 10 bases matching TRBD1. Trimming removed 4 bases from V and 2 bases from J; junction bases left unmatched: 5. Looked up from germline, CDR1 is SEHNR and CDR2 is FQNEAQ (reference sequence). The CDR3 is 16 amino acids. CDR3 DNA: TGTGCCAGCAGCTGGGGGACAGGGGACGGCAATCAGCCCCAGCATTTT. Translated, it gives CASSWGTGDGNQPQHF.